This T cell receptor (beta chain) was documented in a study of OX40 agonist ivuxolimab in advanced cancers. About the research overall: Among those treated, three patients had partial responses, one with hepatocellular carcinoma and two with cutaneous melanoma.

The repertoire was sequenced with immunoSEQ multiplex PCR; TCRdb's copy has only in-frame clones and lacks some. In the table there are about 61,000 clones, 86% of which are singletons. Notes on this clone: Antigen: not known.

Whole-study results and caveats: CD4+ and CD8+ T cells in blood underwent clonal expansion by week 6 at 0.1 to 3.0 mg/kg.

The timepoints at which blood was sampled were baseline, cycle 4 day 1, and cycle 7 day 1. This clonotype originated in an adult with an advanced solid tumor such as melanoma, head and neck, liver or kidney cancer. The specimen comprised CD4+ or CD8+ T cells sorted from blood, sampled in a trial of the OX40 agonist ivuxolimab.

CDR3 DNA sequence: TGTGCCAGTAGTATACGGGGGAGCACCGGGGAGCTGTTTTTT. It codes for CASSIRGSTGELFF. This rearrangement joins TRBV19 to TRBJ2-2; a weak D match, TRBD2 (6 bases). V lost 2 bases and J lost 4, with 8 bases in between. This CDR3 contains 14 residues. The germline CDR1 and CDR2 sequences are LNHDA and SQIVND (reference sequence).